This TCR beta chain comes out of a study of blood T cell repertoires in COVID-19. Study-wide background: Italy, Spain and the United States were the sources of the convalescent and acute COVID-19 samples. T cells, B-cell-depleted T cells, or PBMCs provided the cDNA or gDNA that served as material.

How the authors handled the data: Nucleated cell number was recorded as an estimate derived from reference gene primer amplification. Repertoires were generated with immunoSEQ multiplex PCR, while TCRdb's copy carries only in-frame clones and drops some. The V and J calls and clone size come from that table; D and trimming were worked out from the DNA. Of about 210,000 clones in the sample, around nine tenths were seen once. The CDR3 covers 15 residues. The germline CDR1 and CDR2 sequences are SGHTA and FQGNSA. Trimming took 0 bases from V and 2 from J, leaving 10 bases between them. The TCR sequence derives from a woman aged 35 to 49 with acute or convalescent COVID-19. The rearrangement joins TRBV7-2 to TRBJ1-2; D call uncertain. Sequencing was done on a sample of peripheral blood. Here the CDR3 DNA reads TGTGCCAGCAGCTTAGCGCCCGGTATAAACTATGGCTACACCTTC. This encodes CASSLAPGINYGYTF.